The source of this T cell receptor beta chain is a study of blood T cell repertoires in COVID-19. For the study at large: The United States, Italy and Spain supplied acute and convalescent COVID-19 samples.

Unmatched junction bases numbered 6, after V lost 1 base and J lost 1 base. This CDR3 is 16 amino acids long. CDR1 is SGHDT, CDR2 YYEEEE, per germline. Cohort placement rested on clinical history that participants reported themselves. In the original analysis: The authors estimated nucleated cell counts from reference gene primer amplification. Profiling relied on immunoSEQ multiplex PCR, and the TCRdb table lists in-frame clones only, not all of them. D and trimming were read from the DNA, whereas the V and J calls and clone size are those reported in that table. Of a few hundred thousand clones listed, more than 65% were seen once; the top ten hold roughly 3.1%.

This clonotype originated in a man over 45 who had recovered from COVID-19. Sequencing was done on a sample of PBMCs or T cells enriched from blood (not recorded which). The V and J genes are TRBV5-6 and TRBJ2-7; 9 nucleotides line up with TRBD2. The CDR3 DNA is TGTGCCAGCAGCTTGTCTAGCGGGGTTGGATCCTACGAGCAGTACTTC. It specifies CASSLSSGVGSYEQYF.